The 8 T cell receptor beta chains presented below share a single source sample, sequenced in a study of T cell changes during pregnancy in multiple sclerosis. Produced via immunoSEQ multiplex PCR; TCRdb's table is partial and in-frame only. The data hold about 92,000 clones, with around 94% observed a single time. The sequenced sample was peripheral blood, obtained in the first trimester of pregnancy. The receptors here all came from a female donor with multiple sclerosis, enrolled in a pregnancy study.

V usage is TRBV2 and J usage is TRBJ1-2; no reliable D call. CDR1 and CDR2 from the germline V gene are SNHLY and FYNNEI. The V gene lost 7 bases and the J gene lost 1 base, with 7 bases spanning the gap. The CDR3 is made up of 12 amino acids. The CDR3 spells CASTGINYGYTF. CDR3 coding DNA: TGTGCCAGCACCGGGATTAACTATGGCTACACCTTC. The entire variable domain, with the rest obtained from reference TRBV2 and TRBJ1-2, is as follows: EPEVTQTPSHQVTQMGQEVILRCVPISNHLYFYWYRQILGQKVEFLVSFYNNEISEKSEIFDDQFSVERPDGSNFTLKIRSTKLEDSAMYFCASTGINYGYTFGSGTRLTVV.

The CDR3 spells CASSPYTGKLFF. The CDR3 region has the DNA TGTGCCAGCAGCCCGTATACCGGAAAACTGTTTTTT. The V gene is TRBV7-6, the J gene TRBJ1-4; unclear D gene. Trimming stripped 5 bases from V and 10 bases from J, with 11 bases between. CDR1 and CDR2 from the germline V gene are SGHVS and FNYEAQ. The CDR3 is 12 residues long.

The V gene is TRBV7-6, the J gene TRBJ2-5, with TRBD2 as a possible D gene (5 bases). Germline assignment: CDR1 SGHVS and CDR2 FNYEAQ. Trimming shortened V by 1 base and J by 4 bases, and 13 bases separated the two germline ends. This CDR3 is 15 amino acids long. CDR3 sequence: CASSLEGLRGETQYF. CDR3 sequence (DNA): TGTGCCAGCAGCTTAGAAGGTCTTCGGGGAGAGACCCAGTACTTC.

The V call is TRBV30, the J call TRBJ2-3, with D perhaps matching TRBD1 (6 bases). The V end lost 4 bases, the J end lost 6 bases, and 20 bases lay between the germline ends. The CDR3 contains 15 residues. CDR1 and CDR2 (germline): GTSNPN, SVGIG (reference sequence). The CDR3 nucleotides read TGTGCCTGGACCAGGACAGCTACCCCTTGGGATACGCAGTATTTT. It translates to CAWTRTATPWDTQYF.

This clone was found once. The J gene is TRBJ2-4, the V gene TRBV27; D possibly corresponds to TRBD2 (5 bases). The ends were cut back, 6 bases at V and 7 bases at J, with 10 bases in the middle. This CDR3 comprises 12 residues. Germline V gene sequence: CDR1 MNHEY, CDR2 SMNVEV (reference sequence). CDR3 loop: CASSEGENIQYF. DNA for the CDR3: TGTGCCAGCAGCGAGGGCGAGAACATTCAGTACTTC.

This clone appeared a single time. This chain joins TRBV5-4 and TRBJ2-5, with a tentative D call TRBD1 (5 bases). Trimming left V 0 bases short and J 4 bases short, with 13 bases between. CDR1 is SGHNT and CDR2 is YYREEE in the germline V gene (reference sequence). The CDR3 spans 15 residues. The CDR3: CASSLAGLQAETQYF. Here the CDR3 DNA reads TGTGCCAGCAGCTTGGCAGGGCTGCAAGCAGAGACCCAGTACTTC. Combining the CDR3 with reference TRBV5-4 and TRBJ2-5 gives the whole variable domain ETGVTQSPTHLIKTRGQQVTLRCSSQSGHNTVSWYQQALGQGPQFIFQYYREEENGRGNFPPRFSGLQFPNYSSELNVNALELDDSALYLCASSLAGLQAETQYFGPGTRLLVL.

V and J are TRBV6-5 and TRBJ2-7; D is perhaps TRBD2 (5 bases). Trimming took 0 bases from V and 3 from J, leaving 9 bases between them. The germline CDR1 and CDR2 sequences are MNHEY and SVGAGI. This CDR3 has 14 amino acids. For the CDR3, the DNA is TGTGCCAGCAGTTACTCGGACGGAGGCTACGAGCAGTACTTC. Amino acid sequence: CASSYSDGGYEQYF.

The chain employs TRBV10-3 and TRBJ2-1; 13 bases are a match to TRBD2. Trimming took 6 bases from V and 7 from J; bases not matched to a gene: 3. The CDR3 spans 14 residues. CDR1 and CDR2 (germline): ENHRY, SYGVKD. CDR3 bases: TGTGCCATCAGACCGGGACTAGCGGGGAATGAGCAGTTCTTC. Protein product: CAIRPGLAGNEQFF.